This is a list of T cell receptor beta chains from one sample in a study of regulatory T cells in long-lasting Graves disease. TCRdb passed the multiplex PCR reads through MiXCR, listing each CDR3 protein once. The table records around 400,000 distinct CDR3 sequences, more than 20% of them present only once. Sequenced here: peripheral blood mononuclear cells (PBMCs), sampled when the disease was refractory, from a patient treated with antithyroid drugs. The source of these receptors is a woman aged 40 to 50 with Graves disease. Each CDR3 is given with its conserved first and last residue. D genes are given only for firm matches. Where a row states a size, it is once, few, many or the class of an expanded clone; other rows omit it.

abundance | j_gene | d_gene | v_gene | CDR3aa | CDR3nt
few | TRBJ2-1 | - | TRBV19 | CASSYRVFYNEQFF | TGTGCCAGTTCCTACAGGGTCTTTTACAATGAGCAGTTCTTC
many | TRBJ2-4 | - | TRBV28 | CASSLPDSIQYF | TGTGCCAGCAGTTTACCAGATAGCATTCAGTACTTC
- | TRBJ2-7 | - | TRBV7-9 | CASSLGAWDEQYF | TGTGCCAGCAGCTTAGGGGCTTGGGACGAGCAGTACTTC
few | TRBJ2-1 | TRBD1 | TRBV11-2 | CASSVSPTGGGSYNEQFF | TGTGCCAGCAGCGTATCCCCGACAGGGGGCGGTTCCTACAATGAGCAGTTCTTC
many | TRBJ2-5 | - | TRBV12-3/TRBV12-4 | CASSLSASRYQETQYF | TGTGCCAGCAGTTTAAGTGCTTCGCGGTACCAAGAGACCCAGTACTTC
- | TRBJ2-3 | TRBD2 | TRBV6-1 | CASRGGLAAPWGTDTQYF | TGTGCCAGCAGAGGCGGACTAGCGGCACCTTGGGGCACAGATACGCAGTATTTT
large | TRBJ2-2 | TRBD2 | TRBV2 | CATTGGTGELFF | TGTGCCACCACGGGGGGCACCGGGGAGCTGTTTTTT
many | TRBJ2-7 | TRBD2 | TRBV28 | CASSTTSGAPYEQYF | TGTGCCAGCAGCACGACTAGCGGAGCTCCCTACGAGCAGTACTTC
many | TRBJ2-4 | - | TRBV20-1 | CSARAGQILAKNIQYF | TGCAGTGCTAGAGCAGGACAGATACTAGCCAAAAACATTCAGTACTTC
many | TRBJ2-5 | - | TRBV29-1 | CSVGVPGTTIQETQYF | TGCAGCGTTGGCGTCCCAGGGACGACGATACAAGAGACCCAGTACTTC
- | TRBJ2-5 | TRBD2 | TRBV9 | CASSVGAGGLQETQYF | TGTGCCAGCAGCGTAGGGGCGGGGGGGCTCCAAGAGACCCAGTACTTC
- | TRBJ2-4 | - | TRBV3-1 | CASSLRSGRDIQYF | TGTGCCAGCAGCCTCCGTAGCGGACGGGACATTCAGTACTTC
few | TRBJ1-1 | - | TRBV5-1 | CASSPAGGNTEAFF | TGCGCCTCATCACCAGCGGGAGGGAACACTGAAGCTTTCTTT
many | TRBJ2-7 | - | TRBV28 | CASSLLGAVGSYEQYF | TGTGCCAGCAGTTTATTGGGGGCAGTTGGCTCCTACGAGCAGTACTTC
- | TRBJ2-6 | TRBD2 | TRBV4-1 | CASSQGPLAGGRSGANVLTF | TGCGCCAGCAGCCAAGGGCCACTAGCGGGAGGACGCTCTGGGGCCAACGTCCTGACTTTC
- | TRBJ1-2 | - | TRBV25-1 | CASSGPRGNNHGYTF | TGTGCCAGCAGTGGCCCCAGGGGCAACAATCATGGCTACACCTTC
- | TRBJ2-7 | TRBD2 | TRBV19 | CASSISGTTHYEQYF | TGTGCCAGTAGTATCTCCGGGACTACACACTACGAGCAGTACTTC
many | TRBJ1-1 | - | TRBV19 | CASSPILNTEAFF | TGTGCCAGTAGCCCAATATTGAACACTGAAGCTTTCTTT
many | TRBJ2-4 | - | TRBV11-2 | CASSRTVVVAKNIQYF | TGTGCCAGCAGCCGGACAGTAGTTGTAGCCAAAAACATTCAGTACTTC
- | TRBJ2-5 | - | TRBV20-1 | CSARPRQQETQYF | TGCAGTGCTAGACCTAGACAGCAAGAGACCCAGTACTTC
many | TRBJ1-1 | - | TRBV28 | CASSLASGNTEAFF | TGTGCCAGCAGTTTGGCCAGCGGGAACACTGAAGCTTTCTTT
- | TRBJ2-2 | - | TRBV6-1 | CASSLTATGELFF | TGTGCCAGCAGCCTCACCGCGACCGGGGAGCTGTTTTTT
few | TRBJ2-3 | TRBD2 | TRBV28 | CASSSAGEGTDTQYF | TGTGCCAGCAGTTCAGCGGGAGAAGGCACAGATACGCAGTATTTT
many | TRBJ2-5 | TRBD1 | TRBV6-9 | CASSYTGQGSRETQYF | TGTGCCAGCAGTTACACTGGACAGGGGTCGAGGGAGACCCAGTACTTC
many | TRBJ2-7 | - | TRBV20-1 | CSARDLRLAYEQYF | TGCAGTGCTAGGGATTTACGATTAGCCTACGAGCAGTACTTC
- | TRBJ2-7 | - | TRBV20-1 | CSATPPSGLYEQYF | TGCAGTGCTACACCGCCGAGCGGATTATACGAGCAGTACTTC
- | TRBJ2-5 | - | TRBV5-6 | CASSLAGSRGEETQYF | TGTGCCAGCAGCTTGGCCGGTTCCCGGGGCGAGGAGACCCAGTACTTC